Listed here is a single T cell receptor (beta chain). Its antigen is still unknown. One end of the junction fails to match germline, which may point to a read error. The entry originates in a study of Ad26.COV2.S vaccination and SARS-CoV-2 variants. Sequencing was performed with immunoSEQ multiplex PCR; in TCRdb, only in-frame clones are kept and a portion is missing. The data hold about 350,000 clones, with under 95% observed a single time. General observations from the study: In TCR breadth and depth analyses, total T cell responses may have been underestimated.

Germline V CDR1 and CDR2: SGDLS, YYNGEE. The CDR3 runs to 15 residues. The receptor was derived from a human donor who had recovered from COVID-19. Material: peripheral blood, obtained after recovery from COVID-19. The chain employs TRBV9 and TRBJ1-4; 9 nucleotides match TRBD1. CDR3 sequence (DNA): TGTGCCAACAGCGCCGGGGGACAGGGCTCTGAAAAACTGTTTTTT. It encodes CANSAGGQGSEKLFF.